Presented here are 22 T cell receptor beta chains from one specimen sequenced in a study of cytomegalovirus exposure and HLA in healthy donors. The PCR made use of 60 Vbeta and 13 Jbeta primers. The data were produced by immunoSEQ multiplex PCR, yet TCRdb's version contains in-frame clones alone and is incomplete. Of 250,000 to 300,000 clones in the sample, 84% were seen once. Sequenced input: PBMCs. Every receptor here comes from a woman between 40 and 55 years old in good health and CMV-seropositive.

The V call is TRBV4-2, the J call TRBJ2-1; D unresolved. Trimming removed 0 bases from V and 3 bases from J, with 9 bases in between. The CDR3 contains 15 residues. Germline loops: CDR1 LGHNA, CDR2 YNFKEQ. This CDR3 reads CASSQDRGSYNEQFF. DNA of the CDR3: TGTGCCAGCAGCCAAGATCGTGGCAGCTACAATGAGCAGTTCTTC.

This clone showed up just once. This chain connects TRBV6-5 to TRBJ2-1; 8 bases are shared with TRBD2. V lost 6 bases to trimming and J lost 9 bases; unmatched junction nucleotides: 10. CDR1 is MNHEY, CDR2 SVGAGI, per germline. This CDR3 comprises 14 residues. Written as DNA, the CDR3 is TGTGCCAGCAGAAAACAGAGCGGGAGTGGTGAGCAGTTCTTC. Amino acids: CASRKQSGSGEQFF.

The CDR3 loop is CASSLEIAGALFF. The CDR3 region has the DNA TGTGCCAGCAGCTTAGAGATTGCGGGAGCTTTGTTCTTC. V and J are TRBV7-6 and TRBJ2-1, with 7 nucleotides matching TRBD2. The CDR3 contains 13 residues. The V gene end was trimmed by 1 base and the J gene end by 15 bases; junction bases not matched to a gene: 9. The germline V gene has CDR1 SGHVS and CDR2 FNYEAQ. The complete variable domain, with remaining parts taken from reference TRBV7-6 and TRBJ2-1, reads GAGVSQSPRYKVTKRGQDVALRCDPISGHVSLYWYRQALGQGPEFLTYFNYEAQQDKSGLPNDRFSAERPEGSISTLTIQRTEQRDSAMYRCASSLEIAGALFFGPGTRLTVL.

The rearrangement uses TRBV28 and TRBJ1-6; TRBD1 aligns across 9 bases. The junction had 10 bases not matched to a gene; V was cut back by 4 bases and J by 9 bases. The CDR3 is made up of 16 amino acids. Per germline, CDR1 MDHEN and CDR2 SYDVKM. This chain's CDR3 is CASSYSQGALGSPLHF. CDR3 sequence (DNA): TGTGCCAGCAGTTACTCACAGGGGGCCTTAGGTTCACCCCTCCACTTT.

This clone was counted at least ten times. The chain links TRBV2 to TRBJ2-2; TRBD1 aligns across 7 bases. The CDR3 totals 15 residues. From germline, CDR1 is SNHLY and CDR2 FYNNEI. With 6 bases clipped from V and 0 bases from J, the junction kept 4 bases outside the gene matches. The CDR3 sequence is CASRGTAANTGELFF. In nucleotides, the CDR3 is TGTGCCAGCAGGGGGACAGCAGCGAACACCGGGGAGCTGTTTTTT.

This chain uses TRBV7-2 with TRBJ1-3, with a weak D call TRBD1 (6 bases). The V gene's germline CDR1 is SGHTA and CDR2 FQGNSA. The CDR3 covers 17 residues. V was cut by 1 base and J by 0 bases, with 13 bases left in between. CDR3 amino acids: CASSLGRTVSSGNTIYF. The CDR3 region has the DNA TGTGCCAGCAGCTTAGGGAGGACAGTCTCCTCTGGAAACACCATATATTTT. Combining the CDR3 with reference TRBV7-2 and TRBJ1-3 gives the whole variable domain GAGVSQSPSNKVTEKGKDVELRCDPISGHTALYWYRQSLGQGLEFLIYFQGNSAPDKSGLPSDRFSAERTGGSVSTLTIQRTQQEDSAVYLCASSLGRTVSSGNTIYFGEGSWLTVV.

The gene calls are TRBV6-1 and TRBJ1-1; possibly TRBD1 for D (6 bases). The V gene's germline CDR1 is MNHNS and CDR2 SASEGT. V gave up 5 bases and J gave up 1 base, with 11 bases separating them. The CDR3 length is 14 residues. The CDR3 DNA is TGTGCCAGCAGTCCTCACAGGGCGAACACTGAAGCTTTCTTT. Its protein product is CASSPHRANTEAFF.

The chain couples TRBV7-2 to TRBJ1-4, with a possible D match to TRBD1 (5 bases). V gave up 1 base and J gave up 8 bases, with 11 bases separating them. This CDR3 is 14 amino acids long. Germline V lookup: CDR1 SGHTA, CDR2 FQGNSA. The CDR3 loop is CASSLGGGDEKLFF. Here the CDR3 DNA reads TGTGCCAGCAGCTTAGGAGGAGGGGACGAAAAACTGTTTTTT.

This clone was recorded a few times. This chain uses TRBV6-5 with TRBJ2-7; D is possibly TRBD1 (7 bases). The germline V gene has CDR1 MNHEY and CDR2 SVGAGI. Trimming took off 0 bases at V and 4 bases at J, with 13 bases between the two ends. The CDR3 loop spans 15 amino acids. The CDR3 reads CASSYSGGGGYEQYF. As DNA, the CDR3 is TGTGCCAGCAGTTACTCTGGAGGGGGCGGGTACGAGCAGTACTTC.

As DNA, the CDR3 is TGTGCCAGCAGCAAAGTCCTCACGACTAGCGGGAGGACCTACGAGCAGTACTTC. Translation gives CASSKVLTTSGRTYEQYF. The rearrangement joins TRBV21-1 to TRBJ2-7; the DNA was not used to check the table's D call, TRBD2. TRBV21-1 is assigned pseudogene status. There are 18 residues in the CDR3.

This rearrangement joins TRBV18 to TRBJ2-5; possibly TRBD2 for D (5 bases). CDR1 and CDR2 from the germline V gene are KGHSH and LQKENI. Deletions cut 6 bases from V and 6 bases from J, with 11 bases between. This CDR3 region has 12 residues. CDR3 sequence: CASSEERQTQYF. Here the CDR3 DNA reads TGTGCCAGCTCGGAGGAGCGACAGACCCAGTACTTC.

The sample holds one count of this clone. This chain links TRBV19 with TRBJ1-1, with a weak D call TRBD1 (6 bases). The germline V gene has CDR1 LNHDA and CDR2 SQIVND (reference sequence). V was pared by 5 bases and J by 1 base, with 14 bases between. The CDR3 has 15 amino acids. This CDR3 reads CASSVYPGQNTEAFF. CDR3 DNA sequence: TGTGCCAGTAGTGTATATCCGGGACAGAACACTGAAGCTTTCTTT.

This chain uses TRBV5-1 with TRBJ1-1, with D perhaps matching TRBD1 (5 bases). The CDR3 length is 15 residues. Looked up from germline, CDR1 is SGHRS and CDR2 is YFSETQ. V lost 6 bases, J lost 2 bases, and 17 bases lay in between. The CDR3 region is CASNRQPDSNTEAFF. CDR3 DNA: TGCGCCAGCAACCGACAGCCAGATAGTAACACTGAAGCTTTCTTT.

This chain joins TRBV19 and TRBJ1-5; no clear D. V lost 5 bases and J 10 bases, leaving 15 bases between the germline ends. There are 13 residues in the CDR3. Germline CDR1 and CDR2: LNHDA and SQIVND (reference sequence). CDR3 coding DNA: TGTGCCAGTAGTCCCTATATCGCCATTCCCCAGCATTTT. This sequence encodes CASSPYIAIPQHF.

In DNA form, the CDR3 reads TGTGCCAGCAGCTTAGACAATACTAGGACAGGTAGGCACAACACTGAAGCTTTCTTT. Protein: CASSLDNTRTGRHNTEAFF. V and J are TRBV7-8 and TRBJ1-1, with 7 bases matching TRBD1. CDR3 length: 19 amino acids. Germline values: CDR1 SGHVS, CDR2 FQNEAQ. Germline trimming cut 1 base from V and 2 bases from J; bases unmatched to any gene: 16. Variable domain in full (rest from reference TRBV7-8 and TRBJ1-1): GAGVSQSPRYKVAKRGQDVALRCDPISGHVSLFWYQQALGQGPEFLTYFQNEAQLDKSGLPSDRFFAERPEGSVSTLKIQRTQQEDSAVYLCASSLDNTRTGRHNTEAFFGQGTRLTVV.

The CDR3 region is CASSKDRAYEQYF. The CDR3 nucleotides read TGTGCCAGCAGTAAGGACAGGGCGTACGAGCAGTACTTC. This sequence joins TRBV6-5 and TRBJ2-7; 8 bases align to TRBD1. J gave up 4 bases and V 5 bases, and 4 bases lay outside the gene matches. CDR1 and CDR2 (germline): MNHEY, SVGAGI. The CDR3 is made up of 13 amino acids.

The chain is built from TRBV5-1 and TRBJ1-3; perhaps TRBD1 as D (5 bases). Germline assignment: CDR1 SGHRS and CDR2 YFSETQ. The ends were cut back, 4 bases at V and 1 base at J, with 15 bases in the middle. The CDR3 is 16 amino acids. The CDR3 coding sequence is TGCGCCAGCAGCCAATGGGCCAGGGAATCTGGAAACACCATATATTTT. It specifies CASSQWARESGNTIYF.

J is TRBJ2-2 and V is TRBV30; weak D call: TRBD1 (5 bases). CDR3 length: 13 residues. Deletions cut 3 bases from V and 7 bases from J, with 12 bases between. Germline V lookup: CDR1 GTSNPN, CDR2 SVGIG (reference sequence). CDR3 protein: CAWRGRADGELFF. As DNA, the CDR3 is TGTGCCTGGAGGGGCAGGGCGGACGGGGAGCTGTTTTTT.

As DNA, the CDR3 is TGTGCCTGGAGTGTACGGGACAGGGGAACCGGGGAGCTGTTTTTT. As protein: CAWSVRDRGTGELFF. The rearrangement uses TRBV30 and TRBJ2-2; TRBD1 aligns across 10 bases. Germline values: CDR1 GTSNPN, CDR2 SVGIG (reference sequence). With V trimmed by 0 bases and J by 5 bases, 3 bases remained unmatched. The CDR3 extends over 15 amino acids.

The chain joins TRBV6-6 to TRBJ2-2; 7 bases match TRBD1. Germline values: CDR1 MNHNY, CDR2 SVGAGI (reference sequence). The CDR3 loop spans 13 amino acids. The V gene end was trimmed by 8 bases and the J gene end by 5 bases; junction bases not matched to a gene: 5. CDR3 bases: TGTGCCAGCGGGACAGCGAGTACCGGGGAGCTGTTTTTT. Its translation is CASGTASTGELFF.

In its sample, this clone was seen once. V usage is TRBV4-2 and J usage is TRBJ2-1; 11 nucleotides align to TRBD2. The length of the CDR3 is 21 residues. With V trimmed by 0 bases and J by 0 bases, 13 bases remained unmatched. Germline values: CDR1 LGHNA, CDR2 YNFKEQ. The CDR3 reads CASSQDSGTSGFESSYNEQFF. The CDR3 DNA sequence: TGTGCCAGCAGCCAAGACTCCGGGACTAGCGGCTTCGAGAGCTCCTACAATGAGCAGTTCTTC.

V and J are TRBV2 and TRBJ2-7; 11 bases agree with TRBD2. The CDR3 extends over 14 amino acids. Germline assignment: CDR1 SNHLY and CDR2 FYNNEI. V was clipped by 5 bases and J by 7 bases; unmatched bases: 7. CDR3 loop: CASSILAGVGEQYF. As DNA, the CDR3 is TGTGCCAGCAGTATACTAGCGGGAGTTGGAGAGCAGTACTTC.